The rows below give T cell receptor beta chains drawn from one sample of a study of cytomegalovirus exposure and HLA in healthy donors. Sequenced by immunoSEQ multiplex PCR; TCRdb stores in-frame clones only, minus some. The repertoire holds around 150,000 clones, with roughly 70% as singletons. Sequencing was done on a sample of PBMCs. These receptors all stem from a man aged 40-50 years in good health and CMV-seropositive. Each CDR3 is given with its conserved first and last residue. A D gene is named only where the DNA matches it firmly. Rows give clone size only sometimes, using once, few, many, or a class for an expanded clone.

.	TRBD1	TRBV6-1	TRBJ1-6	TGTGCCAGCAGTGAAGGACAGGGGGCTTCACCCCTCCACTTT	CASSEGQGASPLHF
.	.	TRBV10-3	TRBJ1-2	TGTGCCATCAGTGATAGGACATCGAACTATGGCTACACCTTC	CAISDRTSNYGYTF
.	.	TRBV7-2	TRBJ2-5	TGTGCCAGCAGCGACCTCCTTCGGGACAAACAAGAGACCCAGTACTTC	CASSDLLRDKQETQYF
.	TRBD2	TRBV13	TRBJ2-7	TGTGCCAGCAGCCGGGGAGGGGATAGGTACGAGCAGTACTTC	CASSRGGDRYEQYF
.	.	TRBV7-9	TRBJ1-2	TGTGCCAGCAGCTTAAGCTCCAGCCGAGGGGGCTACACCTTC	CASSLSSSRGGYTF
.	.	TRBV4-3	TRBJ2-2	TGCGCCAGCAGCCAAGAACAGTTAAACACCGGGGAGCTGTTTTTT	CASSQEQLNTGELFF
.	TRBD1	TRBV6-5	TRBJ1-1	TGTGCCAGCAGGGTACAGGGGGAAGGCACTGAAGCTTTCTTT	CASRVQGEGTEAFF
.	TRBD1	TRBV6-5	TRBJ1-2	TGTGCCAGCAGATCAAACAGGGGGGCCTATGGCTACACCTTC	CASRSNRGAYGYTF
.	.	TRBV27	TRBJ2-7	TGTGCCAGCAGTCTCGGACAGTACTACGAGCAGTACTTC	CASSLGQYYEQYF
.	.	TRBV28	TRBJ1-4	TGTGCCAGCAGTTTATGGGATCAGGGAAACGGATTTAGTGAAAAACTGTTTTTT	CASSLWDQGNGFSEKLFF
.	.	TRBV7-3	TRBJ2-1	TGTGCCAGCAGCTTCTCCCCGGAGTCCTACAATGAGCAGTTCTTC	CASSFSPESYNEQFF
.	.	TRBV15	TRBJ1-2	TGTGCCACCAGCAGAGATGGAGGAGGGCGGAGAAATGGCTACACCTTC	CATSRDGGGRRNGYTF
.	.	TRBV19	TRBJ1-5	TGTGCCATTGCCGACCATCAGGGTCAGCCCCAGCATTTT	CAIADHQGQPQHF
.	TRBD1	TRBV27	TRBJ2-7	TGTGCCAGCAGTTTATCTTCAGGGGACAGGACCCCCTACGAGCAGTACTTC	CASSLSSGDRTPYEQYF
.	TRBD1	TRBV7-9	TRBJ2-2	TGTGCCAGCAGCGGCAGGACAGGGAGCGCCGGGGAGCTGTTTTTT	CASSGRTGSAGELFF
.	.	TRBV5-1	TRBJ1-4	TGCGCCAGCAGCTCTGGCCGGGCCGGAGGCGATGAAAAACTGTTTTTT	CASSSGRAGGDEKLFF
.	.	TRBV4-1	TRBJ1-5	TGCGCCAGCAGCCAAGATCCCCCGGGGGGGGCAGGGCAGCCCCAGCATTTT	CASSQDPPGGAGQPQHF
once	TRBD2	TRBV4-2	TRBJ2-4	TGTGCCAGCAGCTGGGGGGGCGGGACTAGCGGGGGGGCAGACATTCAGTACTTC	CASSWGGGTSGGADIQYF
.	.	TRBV9	TRBJ1-2	TGTGCCAGCAGCGTACAACGACAGGCCGACGCTGGAGGTTCTCGTTATGGCTACACCTTC	CASSVQRQADAGGSRYGYTF
.	.	TRBV15	TRBJ2-5	TGTGCCACCAGCAGAGCCCCGGGTGGAATCGAGACCCAGTACTTC	CATSRAPGGIETQYF
.	.	TRBV6-5	TRBJ1-5	TGCGCCAGCTCCCGTGGGGGGGATCAGCCCCAGCATTTT	CASSRGGDQPQHF
.	TRBD1	TRBV9	TRBJ2-1	TGTGCCAGCAGCGTTTTAGGACAGGGTTGGAATGAGCAGTTCTTC	CASSVLGQGWNEQFF
.	.	TRBV6-5	TRBJ2-5	TGTGCCAGCAGGGGGGGGCGAGAGACCCAGTACTTC	CASRGGRETQYF